The rows below give T cell receptor beta chains drawn from one sample of a study of CXCR3-negative and CXCR3-positive naive CD8 T cells. Following a re-call of the 5' RACE reads, TCRdb has one entry per CDR3 protein and lacks DNA. The sample data list roughly 100,000 distinct CDR3 sequences. The sample was naive CXCR3+ CD8+ T cells from blood. These receptors all stem from a human donor in good health. Some clones in this sample may be carry-over from other donors' samples. Each CDR3 is given with its conserved first and last residue. Fields, in order: CDR3 protein, V gene, J gene.

cdr3_aa: CASSTGLAGDNEQFF
v_call: TRBV5-1
j_call: TRBJ2-1

cdr3_aa: CASSDYDYADTQYF
v_call: TRBV6-1
j_call: TRBJ2-3

cdr3_aa: CASSLALGATNEKLFF
v_call: TRBV7-9
j_call: TRBJ1-4

cdr3_aa: CSVTQGLNTEAFF
v_call: TRBV29-1
j_call: TRBJ1-1

cdr3_aa: CASSYSDTNFSGYEQYF
v_call: TRBV6-6
j_call: TRBJ2-7

cdr3_aa: CASSPVGTGGAWEQYF
v_call: TRBV18
j_call: TRBJ2-7

cdr3_aa: CASSEPTSGRFGDTQYF
v_call: TRBV2
j_call: TRBJ2-3

cdr3_aa: CAISESVGEEQFF
v_call: TRBV10-3
j_call: TRBJ2-1

cdr3_aa: CASSQERGPGTGELFF
v_call: TRBV14
j_call: TRBJ2-2

cdr3_aa: CSSSKGIMPDTQYF
v_call: TRBV29-1
j_call: TRBJ2-3

cdr3_aa: CSVGGGTEAFF
v_call: TRBV29-1
j_call: TRBJ1-1

cdr3_aa: CASSEPRGVYTEAFF
v_call: TRBV7-3
j_call: TRBJ1-1

cdr3_aa: CASSSGTGEFLREQYF
v_call: TRBV7-9
j_call: TRBJ2-7

cdr3_aa: CASSPGLYEQYF
v_call: TRBV7-9
j_call: TRBJ2-7

cdr3_aa: CASSDAVWDSFHNEQFF
v_call: TRBV3-1
j_call: TRBJ2-1

cdr3_aa: CASRFGTSGNTGELVF
v_call: TRBV5-5
j_call: TRBJ2-2

cdr3_aa: CASSLRYRALDEQYF
v_call: TRBV28
j_call: TRBJ2-7

cdr3_aa: CASSSLIAGGDTDTQYF
v_call: TRBV28
j_call: TRBJ2-3

cdr3_aa: CASSRINRGRDTEALF
v_call: TRBV7-9
j_call: TRBJ1-1

cdr3_aa: CSARDLAVSYNEQLF
v_call: TRBV20-1
j_call: TRBJ2-1

cdr3_aa: CASSLAPNLYNEQFF
v_call: TRBV7-9
j_call: TRBJ2-1

cdr3_aa: CASSQDRGAGELLF
v_call: TRBV4-3
j_call: TRBJ2-2

cdr3_aa: CASSLDGQGSYEQYF
v_call: TRBV5-1
j_call: TRBJ2-7

cdr3_aa: CSARNRDRGHLGYTF
v_call: TRBV20-1
j_call: TRBJ1-2

cdr3_aa: CASSPLGSYEQYF
v_call: TRBV7-9
j_call: TRBJ2-7

cdr3_aa: CASSYRDSSYNEQFF
v_call: TRBV28
j_call: TRBJ2-1

cdr3_aa: CSARDGAGQGNNGQFF
v_call: TRBV20-1
j_call: TRBJ2-1

cdr3_aa: CASSVGQGGIQETQYF
v_call: TRBV9
j_call: TRBJ2-5

cdr3_aa: CASSYSPITTERTDTQYF
v_call: TRBV6-6
j_call: TRBJ2-3

cdr3_aa: CSVQGGTGEKLFF
v_call: TRBV29-1
j_call: TRBJ1-4

cdr3_aa: CASSQARGDEQYF
v_call: TRBV7-7
j_call: TRBJ2-7

cdr3_aa: CATSTTHRGDEQFF
v_call: TRBV24-1
j_call: TRBJ2-1

cdr3_aa: CSGVPASTDTQYF
v_call: TRBV29-1
j_call: TRBJ2-3

cdr3_aa: CSVDSSFDPYNEQFF
v_call: TRBV29-1
j_call: TRBJ2-1

cdr3_aa: CASSSLDSSYEQYF
v_call: TRBV11-3
j_call: TRBJ2-7

cdr3_aa: CASSQDLGQSADTQYF
v_call: TRBV4-3
j_call: TRBJ2-3

cdr3_aa: CSVQGYTEALF
v_call: TRBV29-1
j_call: TRBJ1-1

cdr3_aa: CASSKTSGVSYNEQFF
v_call: TRBV7-9
j_call: TRBJ2-1

cdr3_aa: CSVEIRGFTYEQYF
v_call: TRBV29-1
j_call: TRBJ2-7

cdr3_aa: CASSLLGEQYF
v_call: TRBV5-6
j_call: TRBJ2-7

cdr3_aa: CASSVNTGELFF
v_call: TRBV5-5
j_call: TRBJ2-2